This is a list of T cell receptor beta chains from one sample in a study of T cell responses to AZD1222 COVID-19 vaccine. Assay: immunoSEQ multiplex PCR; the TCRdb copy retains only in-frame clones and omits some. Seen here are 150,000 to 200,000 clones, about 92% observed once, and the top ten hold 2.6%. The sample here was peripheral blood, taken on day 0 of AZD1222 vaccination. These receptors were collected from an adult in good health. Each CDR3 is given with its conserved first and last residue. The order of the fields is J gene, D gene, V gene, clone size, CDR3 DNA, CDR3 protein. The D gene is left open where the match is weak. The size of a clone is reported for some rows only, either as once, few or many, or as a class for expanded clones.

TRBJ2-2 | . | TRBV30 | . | TGTGCCTGGAGACAGCGGATTGACGGGGAGCTGTTTTTT | CAWRQRIDGELFF
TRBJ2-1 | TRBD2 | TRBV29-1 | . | TGCAGCGTTATTGGTGCGGGAGGGGACTACAATGAGCAGTTCTTC | CSVIGAGGDYNEQFF
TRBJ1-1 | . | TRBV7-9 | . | TGTGCCAGCAGCTTAGAACCTTCTCCTAACACTGAAGCTTTCTTT | CASSLEPSPNTEAFF
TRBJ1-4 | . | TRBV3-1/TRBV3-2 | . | TGTGCCAGCAGCCAATTTGATGAAAAACTGTTTTTT | CASSQFDEKLFF
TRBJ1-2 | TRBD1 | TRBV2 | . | TGTGCCAGCAGTGAATGGGGGTACAGGGGGCAGGGTGGCTACACCTTC | CASSEWGYRGQGGYTF
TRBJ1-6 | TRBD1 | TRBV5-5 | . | TGTGCCAGCAGCGACGGACAGGGAGCGGTTAATTCACCCCTCCACTTT | CASSDGQGAVNSPLHF
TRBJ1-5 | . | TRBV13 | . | TGTGCCAGCAGCTTAGGCCAGGGCAATCAGCCCCAGCATTTT | CASSLGQGNQPQHF
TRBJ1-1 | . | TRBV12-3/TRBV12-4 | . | TGTGCCAGCAGTTTAAGTGGTGAAGCTTTCTTT | CASSLSGEAFF
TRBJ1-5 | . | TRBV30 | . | TGTGCCTGGAGTGTACGCCAGGGTGATCAGCCCCAGCATTTT | CAWSVRQGDQPQHF
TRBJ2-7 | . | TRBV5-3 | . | TGTGCCAGAAGCCCTTCTACATGCGAGCAGTACTTC | CARSPSTCEQYF
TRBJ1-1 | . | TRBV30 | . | TGTGCCTGGAGTCAGGACCTGAACACTGAAGCTTTCTTT | CAWSQDLNTEAFF
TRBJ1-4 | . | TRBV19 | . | TGTGCCAGTAGTATCCTTCCCCCGGGGCCTAAGGGGACTAATGAAAAACTGTTTTTT | CASSILPPGPKGTNEKLFF
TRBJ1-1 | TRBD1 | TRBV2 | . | TGTGCCAGTGAGGACAGGGACACTGAAGCTTTCTTT | CASEDRDTEAFF
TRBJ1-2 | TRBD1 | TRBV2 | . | TGTGCCAGCAGCAGAGAGACAGGGGTCGACTATGGCTACACCTTC | CASSRETGVDYGYTF
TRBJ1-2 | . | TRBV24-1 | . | TGTGCCACCAGTGACCCCGGGAGGCCGGGCTACACCTTC | CATSDPGRPGYTF
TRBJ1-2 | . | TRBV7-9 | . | TGTGCCAGCGGGTGGCAGGGGTGGTACACCTTC | CASGWQGWYTF
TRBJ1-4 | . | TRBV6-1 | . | TGTGCCAGCAGTGAATGGGTTAATGAAAAACTGTTTTTT | CASSEWVNEKLFF
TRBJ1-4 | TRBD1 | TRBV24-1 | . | TGTGCCACCAGTGAGTCGACAGGGACAGAACTGTTTTTT | CATSESTGTELFF
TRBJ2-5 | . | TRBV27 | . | TGTGCCAGCAGTTCCAGTCCGGAACGCCAAGAGACCCAGTACTTC | CASSSSPERQETQYF
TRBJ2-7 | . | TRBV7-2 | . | TGTGCCAGCAGCTCCGGACTTGTGGGCGAGCAGTACTTC | CASSSGLVGEQYF
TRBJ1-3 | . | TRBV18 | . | TGTGCCAGCTCACAAGGAAACACCATATATTTT | CASSQGNTIYF
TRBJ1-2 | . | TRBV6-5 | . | TGTGCCAGCACTTCATCGGTGGGGAGCTATGGCTACACCTTC | CASTSSVGSYGYTF
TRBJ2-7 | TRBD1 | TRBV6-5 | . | TGTGCCAGCAGGACAGGGGGGGTCGAGCAGTACTTC | CASRTGGVEQYF
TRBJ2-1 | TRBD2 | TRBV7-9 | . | TGTGCCAGCACCCCCCTAGCGGGTTACAATGAGCAGTTCTTC | CASTPLAGYNEQFF
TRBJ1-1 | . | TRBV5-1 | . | TGCGCCAGCAGCTTGGCAGGCGCTAACACTGAAGCTTTCTTT | CASSLAGANTEAFF
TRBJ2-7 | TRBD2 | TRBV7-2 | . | TGTGCCAGCAGCTACCTAGCGGGAGGTGTCTACGAGCAGTACTTC | CASSYLAGGVYEQYF
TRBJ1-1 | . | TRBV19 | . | TGTGCCAGTAGTATAGATCTACTCCTTAACACTGAAGCTTTCTTT | CASSIDLLLNTEAFF
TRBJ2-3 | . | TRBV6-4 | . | TGTGCCAGCAGTGACTCGTGGGCTAGCACAGATACGCAGTATTTT | CASSDSWASTDTQYF
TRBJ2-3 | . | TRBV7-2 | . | TGTGCCAGCAGCCACGCTACTATGATGAGAGATACGCAGTATTTT | CASSHATMMRDTQYF
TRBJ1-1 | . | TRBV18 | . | TGTGCCAGCTCACCGAGCTCAGGGGCCACTGAAGCTTTCTTT | CASSPSSGATEAFF
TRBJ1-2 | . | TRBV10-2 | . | TGCGCCAGCAGTGATTCTGGGGCGATCGACACCTTC | CASSDSGAIDTF
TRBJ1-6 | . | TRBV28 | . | TGTGCCAGCAGCCCTCCGGGCGGTAATTCCTATAATTCACCCCTCCACTTT | CASSPPGGNSYNSPLHF
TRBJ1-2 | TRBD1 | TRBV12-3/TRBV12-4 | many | TGTGCCACCCAGACAGGGGACTACGGCTACACCTTC | CATQTGDYGYTF
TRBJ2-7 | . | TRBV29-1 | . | TGCAGCGTTGAAGAAACGGGGGCAACCTACGAGCAGTACTTC | CSVEETGATYEQYF
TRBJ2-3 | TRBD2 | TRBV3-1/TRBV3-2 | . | TGTGCCAGCAGCCTCCGTGGGGGGGGGAGCACAGATACGCAGTATTTT | CASSLRGGGSTDTQYF
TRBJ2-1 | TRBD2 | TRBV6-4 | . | TGTGCCAGCAGTGACGCGGGAGGGGTGAGTGAGCAGTTCTTC | CASSDAGGVSEQFF
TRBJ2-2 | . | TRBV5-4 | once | TGTGCCAGCAGCCCCGTGGACACCGGGGAGCTGTTTTTT | CASSPVDTGELFF